This is a list of T cell receptor beta chains from one sample in a study of CD8 T cells in Susac syndrome. TCRdb independently ran MiXCR on the immunoSEQ multiplex PCR reads; one entry per CDR3 protein. Among 95,000 to 150,000 distinct CDR3 sequences listed, roughly 95% were seen once. The sample comprised CD4+ T cells from PBMCs. Receptor source: a human donor with Susac syndrome. CDR3s include the opening cysteine and the closing phenylalanine or tryptophan. D genes are given only for firm matches. Rows may omit the clone size; those that give it use once, few, many or a size class.

d_call	v_call	j_call	clone_size	cdr3_nt	cdr3_aa
.	TRBV20-1	TRBJ1-5	.	TGCAGTGCGAGAGCAGGGGTCAATCAGCCCCAGCATTTT	CSARAGVNQPQHF
.	TRBV6-5	TRBJ2-1	few	TGTGCCAGCAGTTACTCTGGCAGTAGCTCCTACAATGAGCAGTTCTTC	CASSYSGSSSYNEQFF
TRBD1	TRBV20-1	TRBJ1-4	.	TGCAGTGCTAGGGCTCAGGGGGCTGCAACTAATGAAAAACTGTTTTTT	CSARAQGAATNEKLFF
.	TRBV12-3/TRBV12-4	TRBJ1-1	few	TGTGCCAGCAGTTTAACGTCGAACACTGAAGCTTTCTTT	CASSLTSNTEAFF
TRBD1	TRBV29-1	TRBJ2-1	.	TGCAGCGGAGGAAAGGGACAGGGGGCGAGTGATGAGCAGTTCTTC	CSGGKGQGASDEQFF
TRBD1	TRBV20-1	TRBJ1-1	.	TGCAGTGCTTTAAGGACAGGGCCGAACACTGAAGCTTTCTTT	CSALRTGPNTEAFF
TRBD2	TRBV7-9	TRBJ2-1	.	TGTGCCAGCACCAGGACTAGCGGGAGTGATGAGCAGTTCTTC	CASTRTSGSDEQFF
TRBD1	TRBV30	TRBJ2-2	.	TGTGCCTCCCAAAGGACAGGGGCGGGCGCCGGGGAGCTGTTTTTT	CASQRTGAGAGELFF
.	TRBV29-1	TRBJ2-1	.	TGCAGCGTTCCCAACCCAAGATCCTACAATGAGCAGTTCTTC	CSVPNPRSYNEQFF
.	TRBV27	TRBJ1-1	.	TGTGCCAGCAGTTTATCCCGAGGATGGACTGAAGCTTTCTTT	CASSLSRGWTEAFF
.	TRBV6-2/TRBV6-3	TRBJ2-6	.	TGTGCCAGCAGTCCCACGGGAGTTTTCGGGGCCAACGTCCTGACTTTC	CASSPTGVFGANVLTF
TRBD1	TRBV3-1	TRBJ2-1	once	TGTGCCAGCAGCCGGGACAGGGGCCCTGGAGCTTTTAATGAGCAGTTCTTC	CASSRDRGPGAFNEQFF
.	TRBV18	TRBJ2-7	.	TGTGCCAGCTCCGAAAATGCACCCCCCTACGAGCAGTACTTC	CASSENAPPYEQYF
.	TRBV11-2	TRBJ1-3	.	TGTGCCAGCAGCTTATCGACAGAAGCTGGAAACACCATATATTTT	CASSLSTEAGNTIYF
.	TRBV4-2	TRBJ2-5	.	TGTGCCAGCAGCCAAGTCGGGGCGGGAGAGACCCAGTACTTC	CASSQVGAGETQYF
TRBD2	TRBV18	TRBJ2-1	.	TGTGCCAGCTCACCACTGCGGCTAGCGGGAGCTGAGCAGTTCTTC	CASSPLRLAGAEQFF
.	TRBV15	TRBJ2-1	.	TGTGCCACCAGCCCCGGCCCGAGCTCCTACAATGAGCAGTTCTTC	CATSPGPSSYNEQFF
TRBD2	TRBV5-6	TRBJ2-2	.	TGTGCCAGCAGCCCAGCGGGAGGGGTGCCGAACGGGGAGCTGTTTTTT	CASSPAGGVPNGELFF
.	TRBV4-2	TRBJ2-4	.	TGTGCCAGCAGCCAGCGGGACAAAAACATTCAGTACTTC	CASSQRDKNIQYF
.	TRBV5-1	TRBJ1-4	.	TGCGCCAGCAGCTTGGAGACTAATGAAAAACTGTTTTTT	CASSLETNEKLFF